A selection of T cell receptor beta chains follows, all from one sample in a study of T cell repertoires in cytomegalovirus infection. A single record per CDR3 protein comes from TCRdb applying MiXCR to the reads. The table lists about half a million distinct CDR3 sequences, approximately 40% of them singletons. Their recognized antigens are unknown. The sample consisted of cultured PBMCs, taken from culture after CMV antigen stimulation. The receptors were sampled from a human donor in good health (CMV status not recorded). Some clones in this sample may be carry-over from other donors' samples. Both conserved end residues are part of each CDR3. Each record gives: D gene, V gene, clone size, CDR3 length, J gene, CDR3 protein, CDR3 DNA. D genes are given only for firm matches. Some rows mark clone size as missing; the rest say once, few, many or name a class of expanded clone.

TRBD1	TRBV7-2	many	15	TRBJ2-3	CASSSDRVAKDTQYF	TGTGCCAGCAGCTCAGACAGGGTTGCAAAAGATACGCAGTATTTT
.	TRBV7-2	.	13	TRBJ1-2	CASSLRARDGYTF	TGTGCCAGCAGCTTACGGGCCCGGGATGGCTACACCTTC
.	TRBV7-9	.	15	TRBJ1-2	CASSFEPGRDYGYTF	TGTGCCAGCAGCTTCGAACCGGGACGAGACTATGGCTACACCTTC
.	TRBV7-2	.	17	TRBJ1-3	CASSLVGTVSSGNTIYF	TGTGCCAGCAGCTTAGTAGGGACCGTCAGCTCTGGAAACACCATATATTTT
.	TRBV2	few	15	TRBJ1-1	CASSRFWTENTEAFF	TGTGCCAGCAGCCGATTCTGGACAGAGAACACTGAAGCTTTCTTT
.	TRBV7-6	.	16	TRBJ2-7	CASSWNGVGASYEQYF	TGTGCCAGCAGCTGGAATGGGGTAGGAGCATCCTACGAGCAGTACTTC
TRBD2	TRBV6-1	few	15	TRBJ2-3	CASRETSGGRDTQYF	TGTGCCAGCAGAGAAACTAGCGGGGGCCGGGATACGCAGTATTTT
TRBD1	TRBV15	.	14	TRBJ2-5	CATSTLRGQETQYF	TGTGCCACCAGCACGCTCAGGGGGCAGGAGACCCAGTACTTC
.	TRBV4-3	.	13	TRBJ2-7	CASSQEPSREQYF	TGCGCCAGCAGCCAAGAACCATCGCGAGAGCAGTACTTC
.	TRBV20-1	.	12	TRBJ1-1	CSARPATTEAFF	TGCAGTGCTAGGCCCGCAACCACTGAAGCTTTCTTT
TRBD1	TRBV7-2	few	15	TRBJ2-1	CASSRDRVTYNEQFF	TGTGCCAGCAGTCGAGACAGGGTAACCTACAATGAGCAGTTCTTC
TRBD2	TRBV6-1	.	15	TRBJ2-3	CASSGLASRGDTQYF	TGTGCCAGCAGTGGACTAGCGTCGCGGGGGGATACGCAGTATTTT
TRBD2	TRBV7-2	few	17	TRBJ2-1	CASSLLRGGTSYNEQFF	TGTGCCAGCAGCTTACTCCGCGGGGGGACTTCCTACAATGAGCAGTTCTTC
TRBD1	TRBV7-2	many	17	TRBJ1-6	CASSSTKPGQFPSPLHF	TGTGCCAGCAGCTCGACTAAGCCGGGACAGTTCCCTTCACCCCTCCACTTT
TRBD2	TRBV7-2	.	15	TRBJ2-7	CASSSAGLSSYEQYF	TGTGCCAGCAGCTCAGCGGGGCTCAGCTCCTACGAGCAGTACTTC
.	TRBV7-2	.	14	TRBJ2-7	CASSPSGPSYEQYF	TGTGCCAGCAGCCCAAGCGGGCCCTCCTACGAGCAGTACTTC
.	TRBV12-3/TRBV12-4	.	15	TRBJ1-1	CASSPPWGVNTEAFF	TGTGCCAGCAGCCCGCCGTGGGGAGTGAACACTGAAGCTTTCTTT
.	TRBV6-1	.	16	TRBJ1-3	CASSEALRGSGNTIYF	TGTGCCAGCAGTGAAGCGCTTCGAGGGAGTGGAAACACCATATATTTT
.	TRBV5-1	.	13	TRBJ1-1	CASSKDLYTEAFF	TGCGCCAGCAGCAAGGACCTCTACACTGAAGCTTTCTTT
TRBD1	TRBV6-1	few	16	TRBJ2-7	CASSEEDRIESYEQYF	TGTGCCAGCAGTGAAGAGGACAGGATTGAATCCTACGAGCAGTACTTC
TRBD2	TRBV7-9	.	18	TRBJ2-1	CASSKTSGRWSSYNEQFF	TGTGCCAGCAGCAAGACTAGCGGGAGGTGGAGCTCCTACAATGAGCAGTTCTTC
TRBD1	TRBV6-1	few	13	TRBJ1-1	CASSRGGTTEAFF	TGTGCCAGCAGCAGGGGGGGGACCACTGAAGCTTTCTTT
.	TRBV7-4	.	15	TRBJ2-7	CASSPAGPGANEQYF	TGTGCCAGCAGCCCCGCGGGACCCGGAGCCAACGAGCAGTACTTC
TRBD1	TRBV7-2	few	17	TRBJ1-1	CASSPRQGMEIFAEAFF	TGTGCCAGCAGCCCAAGACAGGGCATGGAGATTTTCGCTGAAGCTTTCTTT
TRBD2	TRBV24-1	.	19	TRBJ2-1	CATSDLLLAGQSSYNEQFF	TGTGCCACCAGTGATTTGCTACTAGCGGGGCAGAGCTCCTACAATGAGCAGTTCTTC
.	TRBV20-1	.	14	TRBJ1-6	CSARIPVDNSPLHF	TGCAGTGCTAGAATACCGGTAGATAATTCACCCCTCCACTTT
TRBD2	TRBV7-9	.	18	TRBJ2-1	CASTVGTTITRSYNEQFF	TGTGCCAGCACCGTCGGGACTACCATTACAAGGTCCTACAATGAGCAGTTCTTC
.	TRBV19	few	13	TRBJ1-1	CASSINPNTEAFF	TGTGCCAGTAGTATAAATCCGAACACTGAAGCTTTCTTT
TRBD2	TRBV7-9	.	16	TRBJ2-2	CASRGRTSGIAGELFF	TGTGCCAGCAGGGGAAGGACTAGCGGGATAGCCGGGGAGCTGTTTTTT
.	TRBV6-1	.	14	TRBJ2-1	CASSARGPYNEQFF	TGTGCCAGCAGTGCGCGGGGACCCTACAATGAGCAGTTCTTC
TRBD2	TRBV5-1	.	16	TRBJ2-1	CASSKGTSESYNEQFF	TGCGCCAGCAGCAAAGGGACTAGCGAATCCTACAATGAGCAGTTCTTC
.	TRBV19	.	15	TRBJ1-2	CASSRGLQAGYGYTF	TGTGCCAGTAGTAGGGGCTTACAAGCGGGCTATGGCTACACCTTC
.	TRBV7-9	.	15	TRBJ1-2	CASSPEPQGKDGYTF	TGTGCCAGCAGCCCAGAACCCCAGGGGAAGGATGGCTACACCTTC
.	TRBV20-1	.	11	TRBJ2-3	CSASGPDTQYF	TGCAGTGCCTCGGGGCCAGATACGCAGTATTTT
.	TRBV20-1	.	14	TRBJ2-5	CSASGALGWETQYF	TGCAGTGCTAGTGGGGCCCTAGGGTGGGAGACCCAGTACTTC
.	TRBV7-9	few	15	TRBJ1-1	CASSLGLGLNTEAFF	TGTGCCAGCAGCTTAGGTTTAGGATTGAACACTGAAGCTTTCTTT
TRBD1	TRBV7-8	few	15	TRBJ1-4	CASSFRTGAREKLFF	TGTGCCAGCAGCTTCAGGACAGGAGCCCGCGAAAAACTGTTTTTT
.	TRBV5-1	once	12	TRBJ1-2	CASSLAGRFYTF	TGCGCCAGCAGCTTGGCAGGTCGGTTCTACACCTTC
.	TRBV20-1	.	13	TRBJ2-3	CSAPVRLKDTQYF	TGCAGTGCTCCTGTCAGGCTGAAGGATACGCAGTATTTT
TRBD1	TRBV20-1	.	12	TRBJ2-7	CSARTGLGEQYF	TGCAGTGCTCGGACAGGGCTGGGGGAGCAGTACTTC
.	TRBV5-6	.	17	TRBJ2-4	CASSLAGRQQAKNIQYF	TGTGCCAGCAGCTTGGCCGGAAGGCAGCAAGCCAAAAACATTCAGTACTTC
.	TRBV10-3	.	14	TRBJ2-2	CATGGRTGVGELFF	TGTGCCACCGGAGGGCGGACTGGGGTCGGGGAGCTGTTTTTT
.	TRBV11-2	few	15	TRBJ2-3	CASSLDLVSGDTQYF	TGTGCCAGCAGCTTAGACTTGGTGTCGGGCGATACGCAGTATTTT
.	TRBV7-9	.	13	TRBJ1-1	CASSSLDLPSAFF	TGTGCCAGCAGCTCTTTGGACCTCCCCAGTGCTTTCTTT
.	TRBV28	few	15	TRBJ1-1	CASSTRSWAGTEAFF	TGTGCCAGCAGCACGCGAAGCTGGGCGGGCACTGAAGCTTTCTTT
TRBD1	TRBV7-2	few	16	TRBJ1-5	CASSLVWTGGEQPQHF	TGTGCCAGCAGCTTAGTTTGGACAGGGGGAGAGCAGCCCCAGCATTTT
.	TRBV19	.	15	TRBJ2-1	CASSMGLTSYNEQFF	TGTGCCAGTAGTATGGGTCTTACGTCGTACAATGAGCAGTTCTTC
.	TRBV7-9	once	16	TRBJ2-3	CASSHEEGLGTDTQYF	TGTGCCAGCAGCCACGAGGAGGGGTTGGGCACAGATACGCAGTATTTT
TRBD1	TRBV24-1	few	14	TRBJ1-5	CATSDSYPGQAFHF	TGTGCCACCAGTGATTCTTACCCGGGACAGGCCTTTCATTTT
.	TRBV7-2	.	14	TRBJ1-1	CASSLDLRATEAFF	TGTGCCAGCAGCTTAGATCTTCGGGCCACTGAAGCTTTCTTT